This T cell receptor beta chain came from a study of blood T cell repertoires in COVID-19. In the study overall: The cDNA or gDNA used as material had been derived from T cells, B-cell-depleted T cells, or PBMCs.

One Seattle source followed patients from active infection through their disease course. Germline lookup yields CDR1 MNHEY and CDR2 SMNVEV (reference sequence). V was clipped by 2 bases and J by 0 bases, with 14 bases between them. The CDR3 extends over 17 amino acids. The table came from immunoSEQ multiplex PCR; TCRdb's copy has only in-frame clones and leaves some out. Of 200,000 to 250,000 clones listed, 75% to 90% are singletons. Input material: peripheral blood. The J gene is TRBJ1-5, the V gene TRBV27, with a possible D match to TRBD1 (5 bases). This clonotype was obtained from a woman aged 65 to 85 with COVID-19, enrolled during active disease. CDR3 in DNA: TGTGCCAGCAGTTTAACAGGACATACTGATAGCAATCAGCCCCAGCATTTT. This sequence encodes CASSLTGHTDSNQPQHF.